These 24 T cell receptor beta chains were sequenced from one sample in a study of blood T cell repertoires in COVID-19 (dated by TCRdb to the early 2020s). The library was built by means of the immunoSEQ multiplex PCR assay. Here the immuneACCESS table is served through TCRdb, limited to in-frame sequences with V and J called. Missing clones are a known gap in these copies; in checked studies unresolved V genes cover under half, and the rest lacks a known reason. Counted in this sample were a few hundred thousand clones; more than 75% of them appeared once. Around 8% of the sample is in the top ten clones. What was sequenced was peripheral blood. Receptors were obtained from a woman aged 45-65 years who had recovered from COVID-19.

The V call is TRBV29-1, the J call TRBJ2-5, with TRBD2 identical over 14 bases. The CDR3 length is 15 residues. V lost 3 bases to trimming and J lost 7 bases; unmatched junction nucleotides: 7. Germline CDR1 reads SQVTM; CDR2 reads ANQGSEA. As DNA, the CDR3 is TGCAGCGTTGATGGGACTAGCGGGGGCCTCGGGACCCAGTACTTC. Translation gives CSVDGTSGGLGTQYF.

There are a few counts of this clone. The CDR3: CASSLFTGTGFGSPLHF. The DNA for the CDR3 is TGTGCCAGCAGTTTATTCACCGGGACAGGGTTCGGATCACCCCTCCACTTT. The rearrangement links TRBV28 to TRBJ1-6; 9 bases agree with TRBD1. Germline loops: CDR1 MDHEN, CDR2 SYDVKM. With 1 base clipped from V and 10 bases from J, the junction kept 11 bases outside the gene matches. There are 17 residues in the CDR3.

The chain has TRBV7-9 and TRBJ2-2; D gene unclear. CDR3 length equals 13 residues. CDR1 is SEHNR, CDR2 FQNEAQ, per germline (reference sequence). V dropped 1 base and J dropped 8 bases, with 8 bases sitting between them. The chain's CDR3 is CASSLVTRGELFF. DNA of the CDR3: TGTGCCAGCAGCTTAGTGACAAGGGGGGAGCTGTTTTTT. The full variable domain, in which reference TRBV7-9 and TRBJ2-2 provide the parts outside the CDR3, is DTGVSQNPRHKITKRGQNVTFRCDPISEHNRLYWYRQTLGQGPEFLTYFQNEAQLEKSRLLSDRFSAERPKGSFSTLEIQRTEQGDSAMYLCASSLVTRGELFFGEGSRLTVL.

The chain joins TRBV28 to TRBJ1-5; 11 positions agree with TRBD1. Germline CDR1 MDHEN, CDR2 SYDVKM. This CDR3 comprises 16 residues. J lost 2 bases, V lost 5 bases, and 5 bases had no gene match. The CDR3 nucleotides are TGTGCCAGCAGTAAAGGGACAGGGGGTGGCAATCAGCCCCAGCATTTT. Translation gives CASSKGTGGGNQPQHF.

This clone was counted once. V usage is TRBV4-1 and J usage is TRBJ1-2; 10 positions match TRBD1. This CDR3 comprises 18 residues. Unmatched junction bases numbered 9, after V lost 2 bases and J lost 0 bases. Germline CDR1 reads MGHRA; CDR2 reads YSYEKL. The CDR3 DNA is TGCGCCAGCAGCCAACCATACGGGACAGGGGTGGCTAACTATGGCTACACCTTC. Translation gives CASSQPYGTGVANYGYTF.

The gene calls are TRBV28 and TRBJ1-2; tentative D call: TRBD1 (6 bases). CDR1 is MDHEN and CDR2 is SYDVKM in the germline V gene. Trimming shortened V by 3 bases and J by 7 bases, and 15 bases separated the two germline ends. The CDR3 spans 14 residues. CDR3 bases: TGTGCCAGCAGTTTCCCAAACAGGGCTGGTGGCTACACCTTC. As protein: CASSFPNRAGGYTF.

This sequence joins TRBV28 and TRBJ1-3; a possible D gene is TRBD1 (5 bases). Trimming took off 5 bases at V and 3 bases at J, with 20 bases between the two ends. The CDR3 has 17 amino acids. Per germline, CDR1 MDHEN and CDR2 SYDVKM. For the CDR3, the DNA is TGTGCCAGCAGTCCCACGGGGGGTAACTTTTTTGGAAACACCATATATTTT. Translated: CASSPTGGNFFGNTIYF. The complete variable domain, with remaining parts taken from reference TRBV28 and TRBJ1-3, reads DVKVTQSSRYLVKRTGEKVFLECVQDMDHENMFWYRQDPGLGLRLIYFSYDVKMKEKGDIPEGYSVSREKKERFSLILESASTNQTSMYLCASSPTGGNFFGNTIYFGEGSWLTVV.

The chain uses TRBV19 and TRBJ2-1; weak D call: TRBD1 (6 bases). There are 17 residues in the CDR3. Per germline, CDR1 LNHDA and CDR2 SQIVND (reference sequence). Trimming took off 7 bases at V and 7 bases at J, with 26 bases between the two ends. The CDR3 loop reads CASTRGSYPIGRNEQFF. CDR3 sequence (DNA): TGTGCCAGTACCAGGGGCAGTTACCCAATAGGTAGGAATGAGCAGTTCTTC.

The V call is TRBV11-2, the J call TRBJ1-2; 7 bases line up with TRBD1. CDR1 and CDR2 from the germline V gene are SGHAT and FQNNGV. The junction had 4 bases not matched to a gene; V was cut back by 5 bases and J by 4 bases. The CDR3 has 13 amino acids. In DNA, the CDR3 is TGTGCCAGCAGCGACAGGGCGGGCTATGGCTACACCTTC. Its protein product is CASSDRAGYGYTF.

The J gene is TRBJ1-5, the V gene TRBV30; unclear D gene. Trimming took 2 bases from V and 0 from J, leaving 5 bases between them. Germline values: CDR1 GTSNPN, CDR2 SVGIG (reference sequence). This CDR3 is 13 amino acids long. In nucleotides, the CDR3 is TGTGCCTGGAGTTACTCTAGCAATCAGCCCCAGCATTTT. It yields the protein CAWSYSSNQPQHF.

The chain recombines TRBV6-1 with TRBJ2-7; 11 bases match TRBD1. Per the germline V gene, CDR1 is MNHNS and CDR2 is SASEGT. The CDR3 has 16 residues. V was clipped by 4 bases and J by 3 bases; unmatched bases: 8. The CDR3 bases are TGTGCCAGCAGTGTACACACCGGGACAGGGGGCTACGAGCAGTACTTC. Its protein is CASSVHTGTGGYEQYF.

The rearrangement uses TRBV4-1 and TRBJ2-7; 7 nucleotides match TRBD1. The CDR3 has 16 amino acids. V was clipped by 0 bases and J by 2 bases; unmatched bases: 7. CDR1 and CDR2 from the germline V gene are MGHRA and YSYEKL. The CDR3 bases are TGCGCCAGCAGCCAAGATCCCGGGACAGAGACCTACGAGCAGTACTTC. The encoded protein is CASSQDPGTETYEQYF.

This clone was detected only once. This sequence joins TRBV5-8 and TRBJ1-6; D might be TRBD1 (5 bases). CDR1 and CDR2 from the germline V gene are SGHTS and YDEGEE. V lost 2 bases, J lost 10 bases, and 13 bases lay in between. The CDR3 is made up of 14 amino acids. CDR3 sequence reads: CASSFRQPGSPLHF. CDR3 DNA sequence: TGTGCCAGCAGCTTCCGACAGCCCGGGTCACCCCTCCACTTT.

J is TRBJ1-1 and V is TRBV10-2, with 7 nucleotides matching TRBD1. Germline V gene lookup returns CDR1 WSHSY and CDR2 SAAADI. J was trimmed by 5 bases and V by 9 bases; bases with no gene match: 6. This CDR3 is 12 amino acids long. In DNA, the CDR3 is TGCGCCAGTATAGGGGGCTCGACTGAAGCTTTCTTT. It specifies CASIGGSTEAFF.

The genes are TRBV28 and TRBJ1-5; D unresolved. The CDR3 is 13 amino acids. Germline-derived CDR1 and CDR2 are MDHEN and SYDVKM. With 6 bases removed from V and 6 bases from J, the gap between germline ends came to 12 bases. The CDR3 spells CASRLSVSQPQHF. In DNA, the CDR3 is TGTGCCAGCAGGTTAAGTGTGAGTCAGCCCCAGCATTTT. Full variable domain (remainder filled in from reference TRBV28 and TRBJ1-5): DVKVTQSSRYLVKRTGEKVFLECVQDMDHENMFWYRQDPGLGLRLIYFSYDVKMKEKGDIPEGYSVSREKKERFSLILESASTNQTSMYLCASRLSVSQPQHFGDGTRLSIL.

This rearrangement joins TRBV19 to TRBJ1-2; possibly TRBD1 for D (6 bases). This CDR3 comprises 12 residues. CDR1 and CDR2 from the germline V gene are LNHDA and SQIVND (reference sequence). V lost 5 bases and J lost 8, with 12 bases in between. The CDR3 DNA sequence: TGTGCCAGTAGTTTCCGGACAGAAGGCTACACCTTC. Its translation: CASSFRTEGYTF. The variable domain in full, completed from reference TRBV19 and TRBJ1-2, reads DGGITQSPKYLFRKEGQNVTLSCEQNLNHDAMYWYRQDPGQGLRLIYYSQIVNDFQKGDIAEGYSVSREKKESFPLTVTSAQKNPTAFYLCASSFRTEGYTFGSGTRLTVV.

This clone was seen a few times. CDR3 protein: CASSLGPSGDETQYF. CDR3 DNA sequence: TGTGCCAGCAGCTTAGGTCCTAGCGGTGACGAGACCCAGTACTTC. V is TRBV11-3 and J is TRBJ2-5; TRBD2 matches 7 bases. The CDR3 loop spans 15 amino acids. V shed 1 base, J shed 5 bases, and the junction held 7 bases outside the gene matches. Germline V gene data show CDR1 as SGHNT and CDR2 as YENEEA.

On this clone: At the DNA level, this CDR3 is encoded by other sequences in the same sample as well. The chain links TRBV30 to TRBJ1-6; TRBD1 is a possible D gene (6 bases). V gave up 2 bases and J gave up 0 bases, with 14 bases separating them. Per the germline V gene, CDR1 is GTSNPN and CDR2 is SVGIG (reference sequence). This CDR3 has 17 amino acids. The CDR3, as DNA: TGTGCCTGGAGTATGGGGGGGGCGAGCTCCTATAATTCACCCCTCCACTTT. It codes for CAWSMGGASSYNSPLHF.

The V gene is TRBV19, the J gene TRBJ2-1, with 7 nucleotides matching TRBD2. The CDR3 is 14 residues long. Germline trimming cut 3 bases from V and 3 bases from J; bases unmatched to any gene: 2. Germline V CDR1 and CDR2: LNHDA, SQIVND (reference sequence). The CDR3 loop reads CASSMGDYYNEQFF. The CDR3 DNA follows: TGTGCCAGTAGTATGGGGGACTACTACAATGAGCAGTTCTTC.

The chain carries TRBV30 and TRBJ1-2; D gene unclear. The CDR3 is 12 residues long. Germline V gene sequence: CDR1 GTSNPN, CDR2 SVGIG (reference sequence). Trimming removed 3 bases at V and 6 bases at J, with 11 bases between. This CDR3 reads CAWSAQANGYTF. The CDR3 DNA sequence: TGTGCCTGGAGCGCGCAGGCGAATGGCTACACCTTC.

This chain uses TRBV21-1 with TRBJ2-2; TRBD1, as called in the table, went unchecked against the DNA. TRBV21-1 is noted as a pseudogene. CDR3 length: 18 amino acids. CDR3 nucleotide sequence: TGTGCCAGCAGCAAAGCGCTTTCAGGGGGCGAGGGGACCGGGGAGCTGTTTTTT. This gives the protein CASSKALSGGEGTGELFF.

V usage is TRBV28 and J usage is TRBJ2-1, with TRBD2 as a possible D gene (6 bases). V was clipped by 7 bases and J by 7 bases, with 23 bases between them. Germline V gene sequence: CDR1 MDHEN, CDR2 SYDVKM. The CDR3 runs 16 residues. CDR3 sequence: CASTLREEQSSNEQFF. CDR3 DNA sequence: TGTGCCAGCACCCTCAGGGAGGAGCAGAGTTCTAATGAGCAGTTCTTC.

This chain's CDR3 is CASSLAGYPGYTF. The CDR3 DNA reads as TGTGCCAGCAGTTTGGCGGGGTATCCCGGCTACACCTTC. J is TRBJ1-2 and V is TRBV12-3 or TRBV12-4; D is ambiguous. The CDR3 has 13 amino acids. V was trimmed by 3 bases and J by 8 bases, leaving 13 bases between them.

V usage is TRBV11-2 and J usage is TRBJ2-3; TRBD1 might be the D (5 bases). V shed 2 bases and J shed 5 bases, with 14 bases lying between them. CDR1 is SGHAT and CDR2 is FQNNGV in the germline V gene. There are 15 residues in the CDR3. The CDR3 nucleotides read TGTGCCAGCAGCTTAAATGTCCAGGGTGGAGATACGCAGTATTTT. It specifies CASSLNVQGGDTQYF.